This TCR beta chain was recovered during a study of prognosis after radiotherapy for stage I lung cancer. Whole-study findings and limits: The study found that unique TCR clone counts fell after stereotactic body radiation therapy, median around 10,000 versus 6,900.

This CDR3 is built from 14 residues. CDR1 is DFQATT and CDR2 is SNEGSKA in the germline V gene (reference sequence). The study amplified the TCR beta CDR3 region from genomic DNA. This amplification was carried out by two rounds of multiplex PCR. It was primers specific to each TRBV and TRBJ gene that first-round PCR used. TCRdb re-called the multiplex PCR reads through MiXCR, storing one row per CDR3 protein. Of around 19,000 distinct CDR3 sequences in the sample, 55% were seen once. Notes on this clonotype: Its target is unknown. Given a much more abundant clone one base away, this may be a read error.

The patients, a group without prior chemotherapy, radiotherapy or other malignancies, were all node-negative on CT and PET/CT. The rearrangement uses TRBV20-1 and TRBJ2-7, with 9 positions matching TRBD2. Source: PBMCs, taken before or after stereotactic body radiation therapy (not recorded which). The TCR sequence derives from a donor over 45 with non-small cell lung cancer. CDR3 bases: TGCAGTGCTAGGGCTCTAGCGGGACTAGTCGAGCATTACTTC. Its translation: CSARALAGLVEHYF.